Sequencing of this T cell receptor beta chain was carried out in a study of OX40 agonist ivuxolimab in advanced cancers. Study as a whole: Partial responses, seen in three patients, involved one hepatocellular carcinoma and two cutaneous melanomas.

A remark on this clone: Its cognate antigen is unknown.

The data were produced by immunoSEQ multiplex PCR, yet TCRdb's version contains in-frame clones alone and is incomplete. The repertoire holds over 70,000 clones, with 85% to 90% as singletons. Study outcomes and limitations: A proportion of nonresponders additionally exhibited low normalized T-cell clonal expansion.

The origin of this receptor is an adult with an advanced solid tumor such as melanoma, head and neck, liver or kidney cancer. The sample consisted of CD4+ or CD8+ T cells sorted from blood, taken in a trial of the OX40 agonist ivuxolimab.

The CDR3 loop reads CASSQFVAGADEQFF. The CDR3 region has the DNA TGCGCCAGCAGTCAATTCGTAGCGGGAGCCGATGAGCAGTTCTTC. The rearrangement links TRBV4-1 to TRBJ2-1; 9 bases agree with TRBD2. Germline trimming cut 6 bases from V and 8 bases from J; bases unmatched to any gene: 11. CDR3 length: 15 residues. Germline V gene data show CDR1 as MGHRA and CDR2 as YSYEKL.